This TCR beta chain was recorded in a study of T cell repertoires in cytomegalovirus infection. Study as a whole: Public TCR beta signatures marked donors with CMV infection and the matching HLA.

Whole-study findings and limits: HLA-C-restricted CMV clonotypes gave the most frequent clonotype in two of eight donors.

Details on this clonotype: Its cognate antigen is unknown.

CDR3 length: 11 amino acids. Germline loops: CDR1 SNHLY, CDR2 FYNNEI. The V and J ends lost 10 bases and 3 bases respectively, with 9 bases between them. Each CDR3 protein is one row after TCRdb ran MiXCR on the reads. The table lists about 740,000 distinct CDR3 sequences, 35% of them singletons. Sequenced input: PBMCs. This chain connects TRBV2 to TRBJ1-1; no clear D. This clonotype originated in a human donor in good health (CMV status not recorded). Some clones in this sample may be carry-over from other donors' samples. In nucleotides, the CDR3 is TGTGCCAAAAGCACAGACACTGAAGCTTTCTTT. Protein sequence: CAKSTDTEAFF.